A single T cell receptor beta chain is shown here with its context. The data were obtained in a study of control samples from healthy donors and cancer patients. Some clones are missing from TCRdb's copy, which holds only in-frame ones; the method was immunoSEQ multiplex PCR. Of fewer than 95,000 clones in the sample, more than 75% are singletons; the top ten hold under 25%. Germline V CDR1 and CDR2: MNHEY, SVGAGI. The CDR3 extends over 14 amino acids. Trimming took off 5 bases at V and 5 bases at J, with 15 bases between the two ends. V usage is TRBV6-5 and J usage is TRBJ1-1; no clear D. The specimen sequenced was blood. This TCR was recovered from a man aged 25-45 years in good health. CDR3 bases: TGTGCCAGCAGTCGGGAGAGGGTAGGGACTGAAGCTTTCTTT. Protein product: CASSRERVGTEAFF.